What follows describes a single T cell receptor (beta chain). Time point reported: newly diagnosed GD, antithyroid drugs for less than 3 months. RNA isolated from PBMCs was used to make the TCR library. To make TCR beta libraries, researchers used iRepertoire HTBI primers and Arm-PCR of CDR3 regions. TCRdb processed the multiplex PCR reads anew with MiXCR; each CDR3 protein has one entry. This sample has 360,000 or so distinct CDR3 sequences, with roughly 16% found just once. This CDR3 region has 15 residues. Germline V CDR1 and CDR2: LNHDA, SQIVND (reference sequence). The V gene lost 9 bases and the J gene lost 5 bases, with 20 bases spanning the gap. This sample was included in a study of regulatory T cells in long-lasting Graves disease. This sample also appeared in a second study, on T cells in Graves' hyperthyroidism and ophthalmopathy. This second report adds: Within blood appeared most thyroid clonotypes that had expanded above 0.001.

This clonotype was sampled from a woman between 18 and 29 years old with Graves disease. V and J are TRBV19 and TRBJ1-5; tentative D call: TRBD1 (6 bases). The sample consisted of peripheral blood mononuclear cells (PBMCs), taken at new diagnosis, from a patient treated with antithyroid drugs. The CDR3 sequence is CASLPRFRGHQPQHF. The CDR3, as DNA: TGTGCCAGCCTCCCCCGCTTCAGGGGACATCAGCCCCAGCATTTT.